The 4 T cell receptor beta chains in this list originate from one sample, sequenced in a study of CXCR3-negative and CXCR3-positive naive CD8 T cells. Each TRB cDNA library was prepared by 5' RACE (with UMI labels). TCRdb re-called the 5' RACE reads and catalogs CDR3 proteins one per entry, DNA excluded. Its listing shows about 150,000 distinct CDR3 sequences. Findings and caveats of the study: TRB CDR3s were more hydrophobic in CXCR3-positive than in CXCR3-negative naive cells.

Their antigens remain unidentified. The material sequenced was naive CXCR3+ CD8+ T cells from blood. Subset indicated: CD45RO-CCR7+CD27+CD95- naive CD8+ T cells expressing CXCR3 (TNR3+). The receptors were sampled from a human donor in good health. Some clones in this sample may be carry-over from other donors' samples.

The CDR3 loop is CASSLTTGWVYGYTF. The chain joins TRBV5-1 to TRBJ1-2; checking the TCRdb D call of TRBD1 is not possible without DNA. Germline assignment: CDR1 SGHRS and CDR2 YFSETQ. The CDR3 has 15 residues.

This rearrangement joins TRBV19 to TRBJ2-7; TCRdb's D call of TRBD2 is untestable without DNA. The germline gives CDR1 LNHDA, CDR2 SQIVND (reference sequence). The length of the CDR3 is 14 residues. CDR3 region: CASSVAAENYEQYF.

This sequence joins TRBV6-2 or TRBV6-3 and TRBJ2-3; with no DNA, the TCRdb D assignment of TRBD2 cannot be verified. The CDR3 spans 13 residues. From germline, CDR1 is MNHEY and CDR2 SVGEGT. CDR3 protein: CASSLAYTDTQYF.

V and J are TRBV2 and TRBJ2-7. The CDR3 runs to 14 residues. CDR1 and CDR2 (germline): SNHLY, FYNNEI. The chain's CDR3 is CASDAVEDSYEQYF.